The present T cell receptor (beta chain) was sequenced within a study of blood T cell repertoires in COVID-19. Study overall: The United States, Italy and Spain supplied acute and convalescent COVID-19 samples.

The CDR3 covers 16 residues. Germline CDR1 reads SNHLY; CDR2 reads FYNNEI. J lost 6 bases, V lost 6 bases, and 12 bases had no gene match. As handled by the study authors: Estimates of nucleated cell counts were drawn from the amplification of reference gene primers. Clones were sequenced by immunoSEQ multiplex PCR, and TCRdb holds only the in-frame ones, with some missing. For V, J and clone size, that table is used; D and trimming come from the DNA. The repertoire has some 140,000 clones, 60% to 80% of them found once; the top ten carry approximately 10%. Sequencing was performed on peripheral blood. This rearrangement joins TRBV2 to TRBJ2-3; 10 nucleotides align to TRBD2. The clonotype originates from a man aged 55-75 years who had recovered from COVID-19. CDR3 bases: TGTGCCAGCAGACAGACTAGCGGGTACGTCCTGGATACGCAGTATTTT. Protein sequence: CASRQTSGYVLDTQYF.